Listed below are T cell receptor beta chains from one sample, sequenced in a study of T cells expressing NK-cell markers. From its re-call of the 5' RACE reads, TCRdb lists each CDR3 protein once, without DNA. Its table lists approximately 440,000 distinct CDR3 sequences. Input material: blood T cells: a sorted CD56 or NKG2C T cell subset, CD4+ or CD8+ T cells, or bulk PBMC T cells (not recorded which). These receptors originate from a woman aged 50 to 60 in good health. Both conserved end residues are part of each CDR3.

j_gene	v_gene	CDR3aa
TRBJ2-7	TRBV5-1	CASSLGHLLSYEQYF
TRBJ2-4	TRBV4-1	CASSQESNRVNIQYF
TRBJ2-1	TRBV11-3	CASSSPWREQFF
TRBJ1-2	TRBV9	CASSAEQLNYGYTF
TRBJ2-2	TRBV10-3	CAITTPVGGASVELFF
TRBJ1-1	TRBV18	CASSPGLTNTEAFF
TRBJ1-2	TRBV12-3/TRBV12-4	CASSFGDRGSYGYTF
TRBJ2-2	TRBV6-5	CASRGDRDFSGELFF
TRBJ2-1	TRBV12-3/TRBV12-4	CASSGTPAYEQFF
TRBJ2-6	TRBV6-5	CASSRQGALPSGANVLTF
TRBJ1-4	TRBV3-1	CASSEGRATGEEKLFF
TRBJ2-1	TRBV12-3/TRBV12-4	CASHPGRRTYNEQFF
TRBJ2-1	TRBV3-1	CASSQGLLAGGPSREQFF
TRBJ2-2	TRBV25-1	CASSTGLGTGELFF
TRBJ2-1	TRBV12-3/TRBV12-4	CASSSRGPEQFF
TRBJ2-1	TRBV20-1	CSARDLASTTEQFF
TRBJ2-5	TRBV29-1	CSVTPGTGGETQYF
TRBJ2-7	TRBV29-1	CSVSRTAGEQYF
TRBJ2-3	TRBV12-3/TRBV12-4	CASRTSGRKFDTQYF
TRBJ2-5	TRBV20-1	CSAMSVGPGDYGETQYF
TRBJ1-1	TRBV13	CASSLGLGGDTEAFF
TRBJ2-1	TRBV24-1	CATRRGREGNEQFF
TRBJ2-1	TRBV25-1	CASTRGTSGGGKQFF
TRBJ2-1	TRBV24-1	CATSETSTSGSRNEQFF
TRBJ1-2	TRBV29-1	CSVEGTPWGYTF
TRBJ2-5	TRBV12-3/TRBV12-4	CASSSDHRVSETQYF
TRBJ1-1	TRBV5-1	CASSKTGDDVTEAFF
TRBJ2-7	TRBV4-2	CASSQTRAGNTYEQYF
TRBJ2-4	TRBV18	CASSPPGQPNIQYF